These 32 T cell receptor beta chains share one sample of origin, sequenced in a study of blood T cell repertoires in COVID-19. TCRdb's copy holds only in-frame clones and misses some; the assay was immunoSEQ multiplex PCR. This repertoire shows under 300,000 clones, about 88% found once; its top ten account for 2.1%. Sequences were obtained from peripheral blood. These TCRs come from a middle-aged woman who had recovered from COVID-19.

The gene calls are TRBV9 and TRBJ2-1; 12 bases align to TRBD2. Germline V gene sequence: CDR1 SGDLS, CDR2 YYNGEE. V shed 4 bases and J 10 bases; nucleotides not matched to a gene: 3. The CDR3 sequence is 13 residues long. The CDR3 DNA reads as TGTGCCAGCAGCCTAGCGGGAGGGCTCGAGCAGTTCTTC. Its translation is CASSLAGGLEQFF.

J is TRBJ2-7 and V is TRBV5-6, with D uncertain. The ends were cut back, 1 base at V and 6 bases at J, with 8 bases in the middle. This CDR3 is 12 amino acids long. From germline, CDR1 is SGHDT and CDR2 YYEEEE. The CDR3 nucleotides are TGTGCCAGCAGCTTGACAGTGAGCGAGCAGTACTTC. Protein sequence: CASSLTVSEQYF. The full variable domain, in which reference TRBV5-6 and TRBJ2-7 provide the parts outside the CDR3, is DAGVTQSPTHLIKTRGQQVTLRCSPKSGHDTVSWYQQALGQGPQFIFQYYEEEERQRGNFPDRFSGHQFPNYSSELNVNALLLGDSALYLCASSLTVSEQYFGPGTRLTVT.

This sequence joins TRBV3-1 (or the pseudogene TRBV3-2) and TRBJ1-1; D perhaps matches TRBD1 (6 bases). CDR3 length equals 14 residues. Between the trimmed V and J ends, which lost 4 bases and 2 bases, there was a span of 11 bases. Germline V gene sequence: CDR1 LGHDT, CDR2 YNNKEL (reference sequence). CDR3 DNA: TGTGCCAGCAGCCCGGGACAACATAACACTGAAGCTTTCTTT. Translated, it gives CASSPGQHNTEAFF.

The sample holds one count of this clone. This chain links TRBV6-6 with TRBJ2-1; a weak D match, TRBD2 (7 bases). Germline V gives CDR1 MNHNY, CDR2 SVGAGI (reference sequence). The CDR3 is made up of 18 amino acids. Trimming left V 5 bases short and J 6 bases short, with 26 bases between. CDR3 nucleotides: TGTGCCAGCAGTCCTTTTTTCTCAGGGAGGGGGATGGGCAATGAGCAGTTCTTC. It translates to CASSPFFSGRGMGNEQFF.

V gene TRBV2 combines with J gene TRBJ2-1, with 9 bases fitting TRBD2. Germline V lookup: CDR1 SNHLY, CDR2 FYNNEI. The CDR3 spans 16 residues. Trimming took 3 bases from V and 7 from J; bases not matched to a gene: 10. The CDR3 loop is CASSERLAVSVNEQFF. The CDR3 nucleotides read TGTGCCAGCAGTGAGAGACTAGCGGTATCAGTAAATGAGCAGTTCTTC.

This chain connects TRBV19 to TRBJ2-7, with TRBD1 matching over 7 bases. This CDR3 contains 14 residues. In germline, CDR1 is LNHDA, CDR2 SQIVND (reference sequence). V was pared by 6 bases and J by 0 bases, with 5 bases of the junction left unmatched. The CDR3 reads CASRDAGGSYEQYF. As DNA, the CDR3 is TGTGCCAGTAGGGACGCAGGGGGCTCCTACGAGCAGTACTTC. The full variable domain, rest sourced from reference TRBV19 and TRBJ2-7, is DGGITQSPKYLFRKEGQNVTLSCEQNLNHDAMYWYRQDPGQGLRLIYYSQIVNDFQKGDIAEGYSVSREKKESFPLTVTSAQKNPTAFYLCASRDAGGSYEQYFGPGTRLTVT.

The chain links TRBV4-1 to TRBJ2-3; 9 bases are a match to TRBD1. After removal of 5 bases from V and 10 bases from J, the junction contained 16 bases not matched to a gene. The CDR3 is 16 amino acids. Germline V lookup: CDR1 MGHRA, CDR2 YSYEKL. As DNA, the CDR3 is TGCGCCAGCAGCTCCCCGGGACAGGGAAAAAAATATGCGCAGTATTTT. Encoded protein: CASSSPGQGKKYAQYF.

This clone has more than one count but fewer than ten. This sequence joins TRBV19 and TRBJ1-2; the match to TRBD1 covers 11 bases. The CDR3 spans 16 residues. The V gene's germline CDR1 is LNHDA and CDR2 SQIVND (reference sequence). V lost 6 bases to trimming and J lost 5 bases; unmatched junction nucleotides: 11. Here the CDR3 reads CASSKGQGDLFYGYTF. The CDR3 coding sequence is TGTGCCAGTAGCAAGGGACAGGGGGATCTATTTTATGGCTACACCTTC.

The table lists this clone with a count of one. CDR3 residues: CASRSRGGSPLHF. The CDR3 DNA reads as TGTGCCAGCAGGTCCAGGGGCGGGTCACCCCTCCACTTT. V is TRBV28 and J is TRBJ1-6, with TRBD1 as a possible D gene (6 bases). The CDR3 is 13 amino acids. Germline V lookup: CDR1 MDHEN, CDR2 SYDVKM. Between the trimmed V and J ends, which lost 6 bases and 10 bases, there was a span of 13 bases.

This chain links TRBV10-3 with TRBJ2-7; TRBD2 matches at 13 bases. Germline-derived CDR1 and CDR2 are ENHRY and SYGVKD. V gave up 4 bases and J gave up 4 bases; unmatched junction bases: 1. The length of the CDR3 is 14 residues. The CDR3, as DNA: TGTGCCATCAGTGGGACTAGCGGGAGATACGAGCAGTACTTC. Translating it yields CAISGTSGRYEQYF.

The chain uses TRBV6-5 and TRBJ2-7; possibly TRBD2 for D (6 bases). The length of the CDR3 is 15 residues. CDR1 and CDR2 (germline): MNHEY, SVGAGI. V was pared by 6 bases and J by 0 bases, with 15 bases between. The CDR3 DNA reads TGTGCCAGCAGAGGCGGGGCACAGGCCTCCTACGAGCAGTACTTC. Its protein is CASRGGAQASYEQYF.

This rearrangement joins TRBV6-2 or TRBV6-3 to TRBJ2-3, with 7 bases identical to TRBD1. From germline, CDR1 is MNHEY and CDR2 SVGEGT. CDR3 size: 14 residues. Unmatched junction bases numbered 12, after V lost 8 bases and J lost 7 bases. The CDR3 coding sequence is TGTGCCAGCTGCCCAGGGGGAGCAACAAATACGCAGTATTTT. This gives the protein CASCPGGATNTQYF.

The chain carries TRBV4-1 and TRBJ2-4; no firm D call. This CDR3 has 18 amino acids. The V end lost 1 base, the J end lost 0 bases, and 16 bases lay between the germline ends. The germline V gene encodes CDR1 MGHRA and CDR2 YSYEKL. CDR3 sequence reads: CASSQGTARGIAKNIQYF. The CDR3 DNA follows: TGCGCCAGCAGCCAAGGTACGGCACGAGGAATAGCCAAAAACATTCAGTACTTC.

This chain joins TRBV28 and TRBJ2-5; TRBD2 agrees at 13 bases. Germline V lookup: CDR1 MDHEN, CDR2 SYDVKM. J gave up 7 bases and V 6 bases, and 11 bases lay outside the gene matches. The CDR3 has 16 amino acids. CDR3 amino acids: CASSYRTSGGRGTQYF. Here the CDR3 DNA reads TGTGCCAGCAGCTATAGGACTAGCGGGGGCCGGGGGACCCAGTACTTC.

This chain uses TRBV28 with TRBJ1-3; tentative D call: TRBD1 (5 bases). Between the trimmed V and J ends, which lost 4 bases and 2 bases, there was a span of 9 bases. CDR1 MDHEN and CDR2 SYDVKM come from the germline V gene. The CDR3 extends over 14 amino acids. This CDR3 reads CASSSRATGNTIYF. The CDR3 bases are TGTGCCAGCAGTTCCAGGGCTACTGGAAACACCATATATTTT.

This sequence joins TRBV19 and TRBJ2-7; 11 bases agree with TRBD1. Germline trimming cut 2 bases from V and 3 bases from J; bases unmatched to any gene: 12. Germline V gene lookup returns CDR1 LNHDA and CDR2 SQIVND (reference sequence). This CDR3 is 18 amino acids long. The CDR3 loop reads CASSISTISGTGGYEQYF. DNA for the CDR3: TGTGCCAGTAGTATATCCACCATATCCGGGACAGGGGGCTACGAGCAGTACTTC.

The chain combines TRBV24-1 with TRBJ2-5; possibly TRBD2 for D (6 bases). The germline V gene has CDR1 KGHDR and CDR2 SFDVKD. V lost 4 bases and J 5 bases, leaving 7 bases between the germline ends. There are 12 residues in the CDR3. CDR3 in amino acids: CATSEGRETQYF. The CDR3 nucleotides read TGTGCCACCAGTGAAGGGAGGGAGACCCAGTACTTC.

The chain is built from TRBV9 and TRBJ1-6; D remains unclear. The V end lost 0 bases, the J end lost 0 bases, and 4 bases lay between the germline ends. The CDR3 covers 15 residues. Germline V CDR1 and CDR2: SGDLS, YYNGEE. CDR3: CASSVGSSYNSPLHF. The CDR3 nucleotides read TGTGCCAGCAGCGTAGGCAGCTCCTATAATTCACCCCTCCACTTT.

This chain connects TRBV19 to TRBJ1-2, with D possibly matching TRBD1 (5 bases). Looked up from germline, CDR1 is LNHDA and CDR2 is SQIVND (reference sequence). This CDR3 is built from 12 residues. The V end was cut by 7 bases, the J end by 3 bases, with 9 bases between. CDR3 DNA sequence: TGTGCCAGTACGGACAACTACTATGGCTACACCTTC. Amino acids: CASTDNYYGYTF.

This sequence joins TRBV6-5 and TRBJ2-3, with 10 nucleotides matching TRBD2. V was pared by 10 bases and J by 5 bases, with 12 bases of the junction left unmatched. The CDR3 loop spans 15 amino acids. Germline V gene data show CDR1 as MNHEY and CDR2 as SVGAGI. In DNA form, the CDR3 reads TGTGCCACGAGCCCTAGCGGGAGCCTAGGAGATACGCAGTATTTT. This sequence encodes CATSPSGSLGDTQYF.

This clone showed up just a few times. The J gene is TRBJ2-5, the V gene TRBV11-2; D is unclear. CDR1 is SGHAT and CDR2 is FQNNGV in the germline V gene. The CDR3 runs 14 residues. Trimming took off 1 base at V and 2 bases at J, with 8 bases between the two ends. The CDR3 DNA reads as TGTGCCAGCAGCTTAGTATGGAGTCAAGAGACCCAGTACTTC. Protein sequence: CASSLVWSQETQYF.

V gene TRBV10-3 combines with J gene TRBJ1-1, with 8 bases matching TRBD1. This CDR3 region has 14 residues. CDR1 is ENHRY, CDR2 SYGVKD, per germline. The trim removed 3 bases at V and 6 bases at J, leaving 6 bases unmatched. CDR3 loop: CAISELQGAAEAFF. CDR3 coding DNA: TGTGCCATCAGTGAACTCCAGGGGGCAGCTGAAGCTTTCTTT.

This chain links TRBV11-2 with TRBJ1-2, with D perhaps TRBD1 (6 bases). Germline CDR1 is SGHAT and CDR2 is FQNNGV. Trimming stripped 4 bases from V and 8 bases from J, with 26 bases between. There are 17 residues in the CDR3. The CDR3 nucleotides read TGTGCCAGCAGCTACCCGACAGGAACCACTTTGGGTGGAGGCTACACCTTC. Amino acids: CASSYPTGTTLGGGYTF. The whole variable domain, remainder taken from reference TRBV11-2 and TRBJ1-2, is EAGVAQSPRYKIIEKRQSVAFWCNPISGHATLYWYQQILGQGPKLLIQFQNNGVVDDSQLPKDRFSAERLKGVDSTLKIQPAKLEDSAVYLCASSYPTGTTLGGGYTFGSGTRLTVV.

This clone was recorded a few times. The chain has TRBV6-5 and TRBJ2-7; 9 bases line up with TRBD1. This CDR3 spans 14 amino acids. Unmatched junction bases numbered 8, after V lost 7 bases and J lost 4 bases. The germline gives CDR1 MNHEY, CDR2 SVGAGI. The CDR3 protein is CASKSGTGPYEQYF. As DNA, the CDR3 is TGTGCCAGCAAGTCCGGGACAGGGCCATACGAGCAGTACTTC.

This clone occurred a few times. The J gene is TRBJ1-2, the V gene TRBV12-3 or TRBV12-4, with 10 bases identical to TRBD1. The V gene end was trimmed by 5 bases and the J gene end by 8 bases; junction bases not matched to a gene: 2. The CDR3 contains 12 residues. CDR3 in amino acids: CASSPGQGGYTF. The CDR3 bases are TGTGCCAGCAGTCCGGGACAGGGGGGCTACACCTTC.

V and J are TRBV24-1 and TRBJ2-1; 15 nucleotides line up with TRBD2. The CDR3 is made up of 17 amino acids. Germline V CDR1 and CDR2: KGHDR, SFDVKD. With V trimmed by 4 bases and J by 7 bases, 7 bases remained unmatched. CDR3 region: CATSDRTSGGASNEQFF. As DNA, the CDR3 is TGTGCCACCAGTGACAGGACTAGCGGGGGGGCCAGTAATGAGCAGTTCTTC.

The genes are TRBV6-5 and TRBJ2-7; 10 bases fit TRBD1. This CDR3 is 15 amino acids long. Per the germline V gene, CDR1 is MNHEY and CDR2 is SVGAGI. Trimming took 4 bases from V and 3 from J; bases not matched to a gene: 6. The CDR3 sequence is CASSWERTGGYEQYF. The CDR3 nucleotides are TGTGCCAGCAGTTGGGAAAGGACAGGGGGCTACGAGCAGTACTTC.

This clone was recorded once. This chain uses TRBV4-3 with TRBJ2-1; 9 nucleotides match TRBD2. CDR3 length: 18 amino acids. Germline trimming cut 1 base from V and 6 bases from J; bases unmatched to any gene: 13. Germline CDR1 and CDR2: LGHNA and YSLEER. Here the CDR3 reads CASSQVPSWRGGPNEQFF. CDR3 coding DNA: TGCGCCAGCAGCCAAGTCCCTAGTTGGCGGGGGGGACCCAATGAGCAGTTCTTC.

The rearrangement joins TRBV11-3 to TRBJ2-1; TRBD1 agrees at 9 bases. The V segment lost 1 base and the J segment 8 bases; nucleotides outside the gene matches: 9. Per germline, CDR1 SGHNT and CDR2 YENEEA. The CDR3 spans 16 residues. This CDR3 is CASSLAVRTGGDEQFF. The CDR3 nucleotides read TGTGCCAGCAGCTTAGCGGTGAGAACAGGGGGCGATGAGCAGTTCTTC.

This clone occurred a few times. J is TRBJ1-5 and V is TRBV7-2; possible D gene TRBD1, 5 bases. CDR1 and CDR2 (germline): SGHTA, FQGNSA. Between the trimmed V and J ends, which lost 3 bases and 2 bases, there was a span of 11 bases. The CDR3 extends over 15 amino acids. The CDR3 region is CASSFRGLGNQPQHF. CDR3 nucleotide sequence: TGTGCCAGCAGCTTCCGGGGGTTAGGCAATCAGCCCCAGCATTTT.

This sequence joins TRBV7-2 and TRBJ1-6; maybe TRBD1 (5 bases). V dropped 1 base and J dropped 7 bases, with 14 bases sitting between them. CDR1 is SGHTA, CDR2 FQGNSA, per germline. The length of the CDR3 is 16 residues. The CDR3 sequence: CASSLGGRAGNSPLHF. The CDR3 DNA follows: TGTGCCAGCAGCTTAGGCGGCAGGGCGGGGAATTCACCCCTCCACTTT.

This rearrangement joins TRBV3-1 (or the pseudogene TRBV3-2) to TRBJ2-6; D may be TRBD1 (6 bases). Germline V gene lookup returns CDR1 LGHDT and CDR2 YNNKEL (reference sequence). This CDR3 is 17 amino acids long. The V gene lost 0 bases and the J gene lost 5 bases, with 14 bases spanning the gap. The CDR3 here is CASSQDYREIRANVLTF. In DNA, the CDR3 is TGTGCCAGCAGCCAAGACTACAGGGAGATAAGGGCCAACGTCCTGACTTTC.